This T cell receptor beta chain appears in the sequencing data of a study of T cells in localized non-small cell lung cancer. Broader study findings: Heterogeneity cannot be ruled out, as sequencing used one tumor region only. Across samples, adjacent lung featured a median 57 of the top 100 tumor clones.

Here immunoSEQ multiplex PCR was the method, and the copy in TCRdb shows in-frame clones only, minus some. This sample has 70,000 to 95,000 clones, with under 95% found just once. This CDR3 contains 14 residues. Germline loops: CDR1 SGHTS, CDR2 YDEGEE. The ends were cut back, 4 bases at V and 0 bases at J, with 11 bases in the middle. With regard to this clone: What it binds is not known.

The V call is TRBV5-8, the J call TRBJ2-7, with no clear D. The source was PBMCs, collected before any cancer treatment. This receptor was taken from a woman aged 35-75 years with stage II squamous cell lung carcinoma. The CDR3 protein is CASSHRPSSYEQYF. CDR3 coding DNA: TGTGCCAGCAGCCATCGCCCCAGCTCCTACGAGCAGTACTTC.